This TCR beta chain was sequenced in a study of cytomegalovirus exposure and HLA in healthy donors (TCRdb year 2017). Background for the entire study: In an earlier analysis of approximately 500 of the donors, 250 to 350 Gb of sequence data and 100 million or so unique TCR beta sequences from 180 million or so T cells were reported. An early release that covered around 590 HLA-typed donors contained 250 to 350 gigabases of sequencing data and tens of millions of unique TCR sequences. Of the roughly 400 genotyped donors, 81% fell in the genetic ancestry cluster associated with self-reported Caucasian donors. The study was designed to test whether signatures of past pathogen exposure could be identified by cataloging public T cell receptors. The study used immunosequencing to profile the T cell repertoires of 670 or so subjects and linked those repertoires to cytomegalovirus serostatus. Along with the roughly 670-subject first cohort, a separate validation cohort of roughly 110 different subjects was used. The study combined high-throughput TCR immunosequencing, statistical association of individual TCRs with disease status, and machine learning to predict cytomegalovirus infection status. To study patterns of TCR occurrence, a later analysis re-analyzed previously published TCR beta repertoires from under 750 donors and added high-resolution HLA genotyping. Rather than using new phenotypic data, the later analysis identified candidate immune exposures from TCR beta sequences and from how often those sequences occurred across donors. An earlier analysis of approximately 580 of the donors used high-throughput TCR beta sequencing to judge whether each TCR beta V gene segment behaved as functional or pseudogenic. Donor age, sex, ethnicity and CMV serostatus were collected together with the repertoire data. In a later genetic analysis, genome-wide SNP genotypes for about three fifths of the roughly 670 donors were used, and that subset was treated as a discovery cohort. Every repertoire in the discovery cohort had been generated on one and the same sequencing platform. Class I and class II HLA loci were covered by the typing at four-digit resolution. The number of donors typed differed by locus, with 629-630 for A, B, C, DRB1 and DQB1, more than 500 for DQA1, nearly 610 for DPA1, and some 470 for DPB1. Roughly five DR-DQ haplotypes were treated as single units for association and clustering because of strong linkage in the cohort. On average, 235,054 unique TCR beta nucleotide sequences were sequenced per donor among 398 genotyped donors of the cohort, with about 19% of those sequences being non-productive.

Library method: the immunoSEQ multiplex PCR assay. The multiplex PCR relied on a mix of 60 forward primers for TCR Vbeta segments and 13 reverse primers for TCR Jbeta segments. A multiplex PCR assay on genomic DNA amplified the CDR3 region of rearranged TCR beta genes. The Illumina HiSeq System was used to sequence the amplified TCR beta libraries as 87-base-pair reads. In the paper's pipeline: In a later analysis, tens of millions of unique TCR beta chains were counted across the roughly 610 repertoires, and about 9.9 million of these chains were shared by at least two donors. To remove PCR and sequencing errors, raw reads were error-corrected and collapsed into unique sequences using a nearest-neighbor algorithm that merged closely related sequences. CDR3 sequences were aligned to IMGT reference sequences to assign V, D and J gene segments. For a sequence to be retained, at least a six-nucleotide match to both a V gene segment and a J gene segment was required. Rearrangements were classified as productive when the CDR3 lacked stop codons and remained in frame with V and J, and all other rearrangements were classified as non-productive. Following IMGT convention, CDR3 was defined as the stretch from the second conserved V-encoded cysteine to the conserved J-encoded phenylalanine. In an earlier analysis of around 640 of the donors, sequences lacking an unambiguous match to a single V gene segment were excluded. In an earlier analysis of around 590 of the donors, a V segment was called functional when productive rearrangements were above 56.7%, and segregating when the standard deviation between donors exceeded 5%. To diagnose cytomegalovirus status from the catalog of TCR beta chain sequences, a statistical classification framework was built. V and J gene assignment, in a later analysis, came from comparing TCR nucleotide sequences with IMGT/GENE-DB human TR gene sequences. The TCRdist pipeline was used in a later analysis to assign CDR3 sequences and most-parsimonious VDJ recombination scenarios. A later analysis defined each TCR beta chain by its CDR3 amino acid sequence plus V-gene family, and excluded reads lacking a unique V-gene family. In a later analysis, nearly 600 highly shared, low-generation-probability nucleotide sequences were removed to address suspected cross-contamination and a sequencing artifact. In a later analysis, a clonal expansion index was calculated for each public chain from normalized within-repertoire ranks of inferred template counts. A later analysis computed generation probabilities with a VDJ recombination model fitted to out-of-frame rearrangements, and checked the results against IGoR. In a later analysis, hypergeometric tests were used to score TCR-TCR, TCR-HLA and TCR-CMV co-occurrence, with a repertoire-size bias correction applied to TCR pairs. False discovery rates were estimated in a later analysis by permuting HLA or CMV assignments 20 times. In a later analysis, co-occurring TCRs were grouped using DBSCAN, and TCRdist sequence similarity was added for clustering within HLA-allele-positive subsets. For co-occurrence clustering, repertoires with fewer than 30,000 or more than 120,000 public chains were excluded, along with 5 or 6 repertoires with anomalous nucleotide sharing. TCRdb mirrors the immuneACCESS table, restricted to in-frame sequences. Some clones are absent from its copies; in checked studies, under half trace to an unresolved V gene, and the reason for the others is unknown. That table gives V, J and clone size, and the DNA gave D and trimming. In all, the sample holds 150,000 to 200,000 clones, and roughly 80% of those were seen once. The ten largest clonotypes hold almost 7% of the sample.

Reading the germline V gene gives CDR1 SGHAT and CDR2 FQNNGV. The V and J ends are trimmed by 0 bases and 5 bases, leaving 9 bases between them. Taken from cysteine to phenylalanine, the CDR3 has 14 residues. The only DNA kept is the CDR3, 42 bases in frame from the first base. As concerns this clone: Its cognate antigen has yet to be identified. Within one base of it there is no much larger clone, and no base qualities were kept.

Overall results and qualifications from the work: A later genetic analysis reported fewer N-insertions in productive TCRs among donors in an Asian-associated ancestry cluster than the roughly 700-donor mean. A cluster of highly shared sequence variants was judged likely to be a technical artifact of the sequencing pipeline. Linkage disequilibrium might explain the correlated functional status among segregating V segments, but an unknown experimental factor could not be excluded. In a later genetic analysis, a missense DCLRE1C variant was associated with V-gene and J-gene trimming of TCR beta chains, and the association was replicated in an independent cohort. According to a later analysis, TCR association rates differed among HLA loci, with DRB1 alleles showing the most associated TCRs and HLA-C alleles showing the fewest. Only TCR beta chains were sequenced in this cohort, and the absence of alpha or paired-chain data limited detectable features. A further reported finding was that TCR beta sequences accurately predicted the HLA-A and HLA-B alleles for most subjects in the first cohort. A few of the identified cytomegalovirus-associated TCR beta chains were confirmed in vitro to be specific for cytomegalovirus antigens. The authors suggested that the approach could potentially be extended to other disease states and immunological phenotypes. Most TCR sequences were observed very rarely across donors, whereas some public TCRs were present in many individuals. For the cohort, immune exposure information was limited to CMV serostatus. Specific HLA alleles were associated with some 15,000 TCR beta sequences at a false discovery rate of 0.05 in a later analysis. Because the 87-base-pair reads could not distinguish some IMGT-functional V segments, including TRBV6-2 and TRBV6-3, those segments were excluded. Sequencing depth was assumed to be roughly uniform across donors in the presence/absence analyses, though that assumption may not hold. Several of the top co-occurrence clusters appeared to be linked to parvovirus B19, influenza, CMV and Epstein-Barr virus, according to a later analysis. Cytomegalovirus status was reported to be diagnosed by the classifier with high specificity and sensitivity in both the original and validation cohorts. HLA typing was unavailable for some donors at each locus, so association tests used only the typed subset. In an earlier analysis of some 540 of the donors, most TCR beta V segments appeared in productive rearrangements about 87% or about 30% of the time, broadly matching IMGT annotations. When HLA alleles, especially DR and DQ, strongly co-occurred, attributing TCR associations to individual alleles was difficult. In a later analysis, most CMV-associated TCR beta chains were found to appear HLA-restricted, with HLA associations seemingly driven largely by CMV exposure. A total of fewer than 200 TCR beta chains were listed by the study as associated with cytomegalovirus. The earlier analysis of about 600 of the donors excluded some 15 rarely observed V segments, including chromosome 9 orphons, because counts were too low. In a later analysis, HLA-associated TCR beta chains were found to be more clonally expanded and to have lower generation probabilities than equally common non-associated chains.

In total, 666 healthy bone marrow donors made up the cohort. Cohort members were all nominally healthy when sampled, although unrecorded immune exposures were likely present. The donor was CMV seropositive and belonged to the group of 250 to 300 seropositive cohort members. A peripheral blood sample was collected from each donor, and TCR beta sequencing was performed on peripheral blood mononuclear cells. Genomic DNA was extracted from the blood cell samples with the Qiagen DNeasy Blood Extraction Kit. Sequences were obtained from PBMCs. The chain links TRBV11-2 with TRBJ2-3, with no confidently assigned D gene. This sequence was found in a young man in good health and CMV-seropositive. CDR3 loop: CASSLDLVGDTQYF. DNA sequence: TGTGCCAGCAGCTTAGATTTAGTTGGAGATACGCAGTATTTT.